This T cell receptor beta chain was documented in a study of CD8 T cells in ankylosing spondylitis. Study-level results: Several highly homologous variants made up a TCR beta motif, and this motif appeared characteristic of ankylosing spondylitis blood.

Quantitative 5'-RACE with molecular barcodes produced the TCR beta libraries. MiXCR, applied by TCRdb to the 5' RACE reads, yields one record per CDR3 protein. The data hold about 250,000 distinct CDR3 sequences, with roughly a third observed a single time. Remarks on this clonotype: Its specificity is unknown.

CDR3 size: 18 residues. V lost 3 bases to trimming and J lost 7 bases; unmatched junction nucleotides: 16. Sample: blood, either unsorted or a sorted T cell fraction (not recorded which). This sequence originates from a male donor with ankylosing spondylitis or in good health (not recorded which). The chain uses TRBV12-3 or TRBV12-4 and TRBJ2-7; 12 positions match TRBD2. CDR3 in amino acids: CASSLLAGGATASKEQYF. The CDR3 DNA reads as TGTGCCAGCAGTTTGCTAGCGGGGGGGGCCACTGCCTCTAAGGAGCAGTACTTC.